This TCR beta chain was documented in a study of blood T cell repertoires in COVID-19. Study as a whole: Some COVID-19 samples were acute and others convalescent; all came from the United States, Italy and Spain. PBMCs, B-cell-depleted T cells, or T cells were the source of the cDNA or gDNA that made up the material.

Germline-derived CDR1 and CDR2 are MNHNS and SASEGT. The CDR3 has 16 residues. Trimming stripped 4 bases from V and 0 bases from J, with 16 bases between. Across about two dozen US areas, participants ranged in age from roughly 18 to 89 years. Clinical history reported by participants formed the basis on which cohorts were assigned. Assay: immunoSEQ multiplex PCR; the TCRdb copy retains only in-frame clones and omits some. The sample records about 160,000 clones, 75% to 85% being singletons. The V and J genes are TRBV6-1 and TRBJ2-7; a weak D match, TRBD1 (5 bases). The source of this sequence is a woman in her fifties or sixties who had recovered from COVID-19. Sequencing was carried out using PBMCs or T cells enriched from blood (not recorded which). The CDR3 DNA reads TGTGCCAGCAGTGCACCCCGACAGTTGAGCTCCTACGAGCAGTACTTC. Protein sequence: CASSAPRQLSSYEQYF.